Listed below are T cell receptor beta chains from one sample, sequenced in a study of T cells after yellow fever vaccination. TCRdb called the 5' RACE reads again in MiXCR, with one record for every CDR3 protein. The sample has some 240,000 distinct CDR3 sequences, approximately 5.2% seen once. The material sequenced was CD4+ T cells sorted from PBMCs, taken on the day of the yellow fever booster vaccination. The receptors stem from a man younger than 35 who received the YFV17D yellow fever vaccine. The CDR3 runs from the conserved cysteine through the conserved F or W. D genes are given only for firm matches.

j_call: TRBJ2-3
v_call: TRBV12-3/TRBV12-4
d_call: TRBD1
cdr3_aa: CASSLWGAGGADTQYF

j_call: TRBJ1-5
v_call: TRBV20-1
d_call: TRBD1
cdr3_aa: CSARLRQGLSNQPQHF

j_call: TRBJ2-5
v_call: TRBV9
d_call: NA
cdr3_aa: CALRGCQETQYF

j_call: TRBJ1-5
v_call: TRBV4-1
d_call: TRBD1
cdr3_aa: CASSQPGQGPNQPQHF

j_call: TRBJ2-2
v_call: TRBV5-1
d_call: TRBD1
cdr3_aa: CASSLDRVDTGELFF

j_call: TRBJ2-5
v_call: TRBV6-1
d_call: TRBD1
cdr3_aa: CASSRGQAAYQETQYF

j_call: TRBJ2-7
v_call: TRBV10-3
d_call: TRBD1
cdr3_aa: CATDRGSEQYF

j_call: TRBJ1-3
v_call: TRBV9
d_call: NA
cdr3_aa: CASSPRQAFSGNTIYF

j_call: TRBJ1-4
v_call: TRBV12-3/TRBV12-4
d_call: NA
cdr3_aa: CASSLGIHEKLFF

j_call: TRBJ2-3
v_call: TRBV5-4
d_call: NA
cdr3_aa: CASSLVLTPDTQYF

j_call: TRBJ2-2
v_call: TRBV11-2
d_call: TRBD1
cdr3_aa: CASSLVVGGATGELFF

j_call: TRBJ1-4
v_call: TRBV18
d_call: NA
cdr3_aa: CASSPRLTEKLFF

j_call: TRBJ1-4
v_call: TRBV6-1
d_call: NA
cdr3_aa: CASSVRGSTNEKLFF

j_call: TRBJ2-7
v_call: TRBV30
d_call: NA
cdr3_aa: CAWSVTGSSEQYF

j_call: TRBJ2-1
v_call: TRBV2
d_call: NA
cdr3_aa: CASSITDSTEQFF

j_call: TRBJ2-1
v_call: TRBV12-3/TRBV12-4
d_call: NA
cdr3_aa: CASSLKYNEQFF

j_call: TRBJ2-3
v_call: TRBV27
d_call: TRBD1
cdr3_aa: CASSARQGISTDTQYF

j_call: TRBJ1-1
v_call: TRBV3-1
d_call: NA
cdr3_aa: CASSPFGVTEAFF

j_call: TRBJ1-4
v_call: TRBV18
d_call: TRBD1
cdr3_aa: CASSSSTGSGTNEKLFF

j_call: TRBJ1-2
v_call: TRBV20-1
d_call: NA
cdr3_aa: CSARDSGRGAYGYTF

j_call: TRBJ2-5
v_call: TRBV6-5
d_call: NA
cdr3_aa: CASRIDNEETQYF

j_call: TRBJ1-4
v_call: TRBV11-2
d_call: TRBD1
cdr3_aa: CASSLLGQGSTNEKLFF

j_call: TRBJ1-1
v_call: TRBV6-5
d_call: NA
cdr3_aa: CASKSGGLGNTEAFF

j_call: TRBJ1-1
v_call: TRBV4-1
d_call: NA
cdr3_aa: CASSYLWNTEAFF

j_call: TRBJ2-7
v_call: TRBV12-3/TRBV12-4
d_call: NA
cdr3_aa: CASSLLAGQGYEQYF

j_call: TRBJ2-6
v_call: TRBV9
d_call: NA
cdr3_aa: CASSVDGGRGANVLTF

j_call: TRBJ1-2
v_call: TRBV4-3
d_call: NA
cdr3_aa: CASSPSQQAYGYTF

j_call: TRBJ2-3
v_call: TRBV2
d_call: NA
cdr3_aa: CASRLGPHPGDTQYF

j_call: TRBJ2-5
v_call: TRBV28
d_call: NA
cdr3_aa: CASSRTGTSTQETQYF

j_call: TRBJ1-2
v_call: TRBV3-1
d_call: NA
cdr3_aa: CASSPIGGGANYGYTF

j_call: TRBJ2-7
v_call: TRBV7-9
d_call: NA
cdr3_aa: CASSLAWGAVTYEQYF

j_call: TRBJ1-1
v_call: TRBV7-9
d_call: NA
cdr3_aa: CASGTGTGRGNFF

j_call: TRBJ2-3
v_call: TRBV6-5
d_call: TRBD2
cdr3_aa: CASRNEPGGPDTQYF

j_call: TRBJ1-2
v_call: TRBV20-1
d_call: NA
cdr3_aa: CSARRDRNYGYTF

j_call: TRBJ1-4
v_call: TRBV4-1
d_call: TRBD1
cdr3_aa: CASSQRGQGNEKLFF